These T cell receptor beta chains were read from a single sample in a study of blood T cell repertoires in COVID-19. Repertoires were generated with immunoSEQ multiplex PCR, while TCRdb's copy carries only in-frame clones and drops some. The sample comprises fewer than 250,000 clones, roughly 84% of which are singletons, and around 3.1% rests with the top ten. Sequencing was carried out using PBMCs or T cells enriched from blood (not recorded which). The receptors originated from a woman aged 30 to 39 who had been exposed to COVID-19. CDR3s include the opening cysteine and the closing phenylalanine or tryptophan. D genes are given only for firm matches. Some rows mark clone size as missing; the rest say once, few, many or name a class of expanded clone.

clone_size	j_call	v_call	d_call	cdr3_nt	cdr3_aa
once	TRBJ1-3	TRBV3-1/TRBV3-2	NA	TGTGCCAGCAGCCTGCTTGGGGGGGCGAGCTCTGGAAACACCATATATTTT	CASSLLGGASSGNTIYF
NA	TRBJ2-7	TRBV18	TRBD1	TGTGCCAGCTCAACAAGTCAGGGGGAACTAAACGAGCAGTACTTC	CASSTSQGELNEQYF
NA	TRBJ1-1	TRBV5-4	NA	TGTGCCAGCAGTTTCACAGGGCACACTGAAGCTTTCTTT	CASSFTGHTEAFF
NA	TRBJ1-1	TRBV18	NA	TGTGCCAGCTCACCCGACGGGATGAACACTGAAGCTTTCTTT	CASSPDGMNTEAFF
NA	TRBJ2-2	TRBV5-4	TRBD2	TGTGCCAGCAGCTTGGGAGGACTAGCGGGGGGGCGTACCGGGGAGCTGTTTTTT	CASSLGGLAGGRTGELFF
NA	TRBJ2-5	TRBV10-3	TRBD2	TGTGCCACCGGGGGGGCCTTCTCCCAAGAGACCCAGTACTTC	CATGGAFSQETQYF
NA	TRBJ2-3	TRBV3-1/TRBV3-2	NA	TGTGCCAGCAGCCTTGTCCGGGACAATCTAAACACAGATACGCAGTATTTT	CASSLVRDNLNTDTQYF
once	TRBJ1-3	TRBV15	TRBD1	TGTGCCACCAGCAGAGATCAGGGGGCTGGTGGAAACACCATATATTTT	CATSRDQGAGGNTIYF
NA	TRBJ1-6	TRBV19	NA	TGTGCCAGTAGAAGTTGGTCCGGGTCCAGCTCCTATAATTCACCCCTCCACTTT	CASRSWSGSSSYNSPLHF
NA	TRBJ2-3	TRBV5-1	TRBD2	TGCGCCAGCAGCTTGGGCTTAGCGGGGGACACAGATACGCAGTATTTT	CASSLGLAGDTDTQYF
NA	TRBJ1-1	TRBV5-1	TRBD1	TGCGCCAGCAGTCGTGGGTTAGGGGGCGGTAATCGGGACACTGAAGCTTTCTTT	CASSRGLGGGNRDTEAFF
NA	TRBJ1-1	TRBV5-1	NA	TGCGCCAGCAGCTTGCGGGGAACTGAAGCTTTCTTT	CASSLRGTEAFF
NA	TRBJ1-1	TRBV27	NA	TGTGCCAGCAGTTTTGGACATAATGCTTTCTTT	CASSFGHNAFF
NA	TRBJ2-1	TRBV5-5	NA	TGTGCCAGCAGAGAAAGGACTTCCATATTAGTCTTC	CASRERTSILVF
few	TRBJ2-7	TRBV5-1	TRBD2	TGCGCCAGCAGCCTAATAGCGGGGGGGCCCCTACACCCACTCTACGAGCAGTACTTC	CASSLIAGGPLHPLYEQYF
few	TRBJ2-1	TRBV18	TRBD1	TGTGCCAGCTCACCACAAACAGGGGCATCCTACAATGAGCAGTTCTTC	CASSPQTGASYNEQFF
NA	TRBJ1-2	TRBV12-3/TRBV12-4	NA	TGTGCCAGCAACCGCGGGGACGGCTATGGCTACACCTTC	CASNRGDGYGYTF
NA	TRBJ1-2	TRBV29-1	NA	TGCAGCGCAAAGGGGGGGCCGGAGGGCTACACCTTC	CSAKGGPEGYTF
few	TRBJ1-2	TRBV5-1	TRBD1	TGCGCCAGCAGCTTGGACCGGGACAGGGCCTCGCGTGGCTACACCTTC	CASSLDRDRASRGYTF
NA	TRBJ1-6	TRBV5-1	TRBD1	TGCGCCAGCAGCCCCGGGACAGGGGATTCACCCCTCCACTTT	CASSPGTGDSPLHF
NA	TRBJ1-1	TRBV3-1/TRBV3-2	NA	TGTGCCAGCAGCGCCGGAGGCGGGGAAACTGAAGCTTTCTTT	CASSAGGGETEAFF
NA	TRBJ2-3	TRBV10-3	NA	TGTGCCATCAGTGAACCCCCCGGAGGGCAGTATTTT	CAISEPPGGQYF
NA	TRBJ1-2	TRBV6-5	TRBD1	TGTGCCAGCAGCCGGACAGGGGATGGCTACACCTTC	CASSRTGDGYTF
NA	TRBJ2-2	TRBV15	NA	TGTGCCACCAGTAGCGCTACCGGGGAGCTGTTTTTT	CATSSATGELFF
NA	TRBJ2-1	TRBV6-4	TRBD2	TGTGCCAGCAGTGACACTAGCGGGGGGGCCTACAATGAGCAGTTCTTC	CASSDTSGGAYNEQFF
NA	TRBJ2-3	TRBV5-1	TRBD1	TGCGCCAGCAGCACGGGACAGGACACAGATACGCAGTATTTT	CASSTGQDTDTQYF
NA	TRBJ2-7	TRBV7-9	NA	TGTGCCAGCAGCCCACCCCCGGGCTACGAGCAGTACTTC	CASSPPPGYEQYF
NA	TRBJ1-1	TRBV6-5	NA	TGTGCCAGCAGATTAGTGGGAGAGAACACTGAAGCTTTCTTT	CASRLVGENTEAFF
NA	TRBJ1-2	TRBV18	NA	TGTGCCAGCTCACCCGCCACGACAGGTCTCCTCTATGGCTACACCTTC	CASSPATTGLLYGYTF
NA	TRBJ2-7	TRBV4-3	NA	TGCGCCAGCAGCCAAGCCCCGGGAACCTACGAGCAGTACTTC	CASSQAPGTYEQYF
few	TRBJ2-7	TRBV7-9	NA	TGTGCCAGCAGGGATAGCCAGGGGGGATACGAGCAGTACTTC	CASRDSQGGYEQYF
NA	TRBJ1-5	TRBV27	TRBD1	TGTGCCAGCAGTTTTACAGGGGGCGTCTTGTTTGGCAATCAGCCCCAGCATTTT	CASSFTGGVLFGNQPQHF
NA	TRBJ1-6	TRBV9	NA	TGTGCCAGCAGCGTAGATGGGGAGAATTCACCCCTCCACTTT	CASSVDGENSPLHF
few	TRBJ2-3	TRBV3-1/TRBV3-2	TRBD2	TGTGCCAGCAGCCAAGTGGGACTAGCGTACACGGATACGCAGTATTTT	CASSQVGLAYTDTQYF
NA	TRBJ1-4	TRBV7-9	NA	TGTGCCAGCAGCTTACTTGGAGGGCCGTCAACTAATGAAAAACTGTTTTTT	CASSLLGGPSTNEKLFF
NA	TRBJ1-1	TRBV27	TRBD1	TGTGCCAGCAGTCCACAGGGGATCACTGAAGCTTTCTTT	CASSPQGITEAFF
NA	TRBJ2-7	TRBV7-2	NA	TGTGCCAGCAGTGCTAGTTACGAGCAGTACTTC	CASSASYEQYF
NA	TRBJ2-3	TRBV13	TRBD1	TGTGCCAGCAGCTCCGGACAGGGCGCAGATACGCAGTATTTT	CASSSGQGADTQYF
NA	TRBJ2-1	TRBV27	NA	TGTGCCACGTACCCCGCAGCGCCGAAGTACAATGAGCAGTTCTTC	CATYPAAPKYNEQFF
NA	TRBJ2-2	TRBV6-5	TRBD1	TGTGCCAGCAGTTCAGGGGGAAGGAACACCGGGGAGCTGTTTTTT	CASSSGGRNTGELFF